The 18 T cell receptor beta chains reported below all come from one sample, sequenced in a study of shared clonotypes between healthy human individuals. Naive CD8 isolation took CD45RO-negative cells positively selected for CCR7 and excluded terminally differentiated effector memory CD45RA+ cells. Clones were read by immunoSEQ multiplex PCR, and TCRdb kept only the in-frame ones, dropping some. This repertoire shows about 2.1 million clones, 85% to 95% found once; its top ten account for over 1.5%. The sequencing sample was made of naive CD8+ T cells from PBMCs. The receptors were sampled from a man between 18 and 35 years old in good health. Some clones in this sample may be carry-over from other donors' samples.

The V gene is TRBV7-5, the J gene TRBJ1-3; whether TRBD1, the table's D call, matches the DNA was not checked. TRBV7-5 counts as a pseudogene. The CDR3 is made up of 14 amino acids. Written as DNA, the CDR3 is TGTGTCAGAAGCCCAGAAACAGGGGCCCACACCATATATTTT. Its protein product is CVRSPETGAHTIYF.

The chain employs TRBV29-1 and TRBJ2-7; 9 bases agree with TRBD2. The CDR3 sequence is 14 residues long. The V gene's germline CDR1 is SQVTM and CDR2 ANQGSEA. V gave up 4 bases and J gave up 3 bases; unmatched junction bases: 7. CDR3 loop: CSVGVTSGHYEQYF. In DNA form, the CDR3 reads TGCAGCGTTGGGGTGACTAGCGGACACTACGAGCAGTACTTC.

As regards this clone: Distinct nucleotide sequences in the sample also encode this CDR3. The V and J genes are TRBV18 and TRBJ2-7; the match to TRBD1 covers 9 bases. CDR3 length: 14 residues. Germline values: CDR1 KGHSH, CDR2 LQKENI. J lost 3 bases, V lost 6 bases, and 6 bases had no gene match. The CDR3 sequence: CASSPRDRVYEQYF. As DNA, the CDR3 is TGTGCCAGCTCTCCCCGGGACAGGGTCTACGAGCAGTACTTC.

The J gene is TRBJ1-1, the V gene TRBV9; 8 positions match TRBD1. This CDR3 is built from 13 residues. Per the germline V gene, CDR1 is SGDLS and CDR2 is YYNGEE. V lost 4 bases, J lost 3 bases, and 2 bases stayed unmatched. CDR3 nucleotides: TGTGCCAGCAGCTTGGACAGGGACACTGAAGCTTTCTTT. Translated, it gives CASSLDRDTEAFF.

This rearrangement joins TRBV15 to TRBJ2-7, with D possibly being TRBD1 (6 bases). From germline, CDR1 is LNHNV and CDR2 YYDKDF (reference sequence). Trimming pared 2 bases from V and 2 bases from J, leaving 13 bases between. CDR3 length equals 15 residues. The CDR3 nucleotides are TGTGCCACCAGCAGAATAAACCGGGACACCTACGAGCAGTACTTC. This codes for CATSRINRDTYEQYF.

The chain joins TRBV29-1 to TRBJ2-1; no firm D call. CDR3 size: 11 residues. V was cut by 7 bases and J by 9 bases, with 13 bases left in between. CDR1 SQVTM and CDR2 ANQGSEA come from the germline V gene. The CDR3 spells CSDRVWGEQFF. In nucleotides, the CDR3 is TGCAGCGACCGTGTGTGGGGTGAGCAGTTCTTC.

This clone was counted a single time. The chain joins TRBV5-4 to TRBJ1-2, with unresolved D. V was clipped by 4 bases and J by 5 bases, with 24 bases between them. CDR1 is SGHNT and CDR2 is YYREEE in the germline V gene (reference sequence). This CDR3 region has 17 residues. The CDR3 bases are TGTGCCAGCAGCCCCCGTCCTGCCGGGAGTTTGCGATATGGCTACACCTTC. Its protein product is CASSPRPAGSLRYGYTF.

The rearrangement uses TRBV28 and TRBJ2-2; no clear D gene. This CDR3 is built from 16 residues. V was trimmed by 9 bases and J by 0 bases, leaving 17 bases between them. Looked up from germline, CDR1 is MDHEN and CDR2 is SYDVKM. This CDR3 reads CASLALGYSNTGELFF. CDR3 DNA: TGTGCCAGTTTAGCCCTCGGGTATTCGAACACCGGGGAGCTGTTTTTT. Full variable domain (missing parts from reference TRBV28 and TRBJ2-2): DVKVTQSSRYLVKRTGEKVFLECVQDMDHENMFWYRQDPGLGLRLIYFSYDVKMKEKGDIPEGYSVSREKKERFSLILESASTNQTSMYLCASLALGYSNTGELFFGEGSRLTVL.

The J gene is TRBJ1-1, the V gene TRBV5-1; TRBD1 might be the D (5 bases). Trimming pared 0 bases from V and 2 bases from J, leaving 11 bases between. Germline CDR1 and CDR2: SGHRS and YFSETQ. The CDR3 loop spans 15 amino acids. The CDR3 nucleotides read TGCGCCAGCAGCTTGGAGGGGCGGTTTAACACTGAAGCTTTCTTT. Protein: CASSLEGRFNTEAFF.

About this clone: Different DNA sequences within this sample yield the same CDR3. This sequence joins TRBV25-1 and TRBJ2-3; D remains unclear. Germline V lookup: CDR1 MGHDK, CDR2 SYGVNS. V lost 4 bases to trimming and J lost 0 bases, with 5 bases between them. This CDR3 comprises 13 residues. CDR3 protein: CASSVSSTDTQYF. The DNA of the CDR3 is TGTGCCAGCAGTGTATCTAGCACAGATACGCAGTATTTT. The full variable domain, its missing parts supplied by reference TRBV25-1 and TRBJ2-3, is EADIYQTPRYLVIGTGKKITLECSQTMGHDKMYWYQQDPGMELHLIHYSYGVNSTEKGDLSSESTVSRIRTEHFPLTLESARPSHTSQYLCASSVSSTDTQYFGPGTRLTVL.

This sequence joins TRBV10-3 and TRBJ2-2; 9 bases line up with TRBD2. The V gene's germline CDR1 is ENHRY and CDR2 SYGVKD. The CDR3 covers 18 residues. V shed 5 bases and J 0 bases; nucleotides not matched to a gene: 10. The CDR3 bases are TGTGCCATCAGTAAGGGAGTAGCGGGAGCCGCGAACACCGGGGAGCTGTTTTTT. Translation gives CAISKGVAGAANTGELFF.

The rearrangement links TRBV9 to TRBJ2-1; 9 positions match TRBD2. This CDR3 region has 15 residues. Trimming took 3 bases from V and 0 from J; bases not matched to a gene: 1. Germline lookup yields CDR1 SGDLS and CDR2 YYNGEE. CDR3 sequence reads: CASSETSGSYNEQFF. In DNA, the CDR3 is TGTGCCAGCAGCGAGACTAGCGGCTCCTACAATGAGCAGTTCTTC. Variable domain in full (rest from reference TRBV9 and TRBJ2-1): DSGVTQTPKHLITATGQRVTLRCSPRSGDLSVYWYQQSLDQGLQFLIQYYNGEERAKGNILERFSAQQFPDLHSELNLSSLELGDSALYFCASSETSGSYNEQFFGPGTRLTVL.

V and J are TRBV27 and TRBJ2-7; a possible D gene is TRBD2 (5 bases). The V gene's germline CDR1 is MNHEY and CDR2 SMNVEV (reference sequence). The V end was cut by 6 bases, the J end by 0 bases, with 15 bases between. The CDR3 is made up of 15 amino acids. CDR3 residues: CASRKGLTNSYEQYF. DNA for the CDR3: TGTGCCAGCAGAAAAGGACTGACCAACTCCTACGAGCAGTACTTC.

The genes are TRBV27 and TRBJ2-7, with a weak D call TRBD2 (6 bases). CDR1 MNHEY and CDR2 SMNVEV come from the germline V gene (reference sequence). The germline V and J ends were trimmed by 0 bases and 6 bases, with 15 bases remaining between them. This CDR3 spans 15 amino acids. For the CDR3, the DNA is TGTGCCAGCAGTTTATCGCCCGGGACTCTCCTCGAGCAGTACTTC. Amino acids: CASSLSPGTLLEQYF.

The chain carries TRBV5-6 and TRBJ2-7; TRBD1 is a possible D gene (6 bases). V lost 4 bases and J 3 bases, leaving 11 bases between the germline ends. CDR1 SGHDT and CDR2 YYEEEE come from the germline V gene. The length of the CDR3 is 13 residues. The CDR3 DNA is TGTGCCAGCAGCACCGGACAGATCTACGAGCAGTACTTC. The encoded protein is CASSTGQIYEQYF.

This rearrangement joins TRBV7-7 to TRBJ2-3, with D perhaps matching TRBD2 (5 bases). Trimming took 4 bases from V and 1 from J, leaving 9 bases between them. Germline loops: CDR1 SSHAT, CDR2 FNYEAQ (reference sequence). CDR3 length: 14 residues. CDR3 sequence: CASSSAGGTDTQYF. For the CDR3, the DNA is TGTGCCAGCAGCTCGGCCGGGGGCACAGATACGCAGTATTTT.

Concerning this clone itself: Given a much more abundant clone one base away, this may be a read error. Additional DNA sequences in this sample encode the identical CDR3. The CDR3 DNA reads as TGTGCCAGCAGCCCCAACACCGGGGAGCTGTTTTTT. It specifies CASSPNTGELFF. This chain uses TRBV11-2 with TRBJ2-2; unclear D gene. The CDR3 has 12 amino acids. Trimming cost V 5 bases and J 2 bases, with 3 bases left between them. CDR1 and CDR2 from the germline V gene are SGHAT and FQNNGV.

This chain uses TRBV19 with TRBJ1-5; no clear D. This CDR3 has 10 residues. Per germline, CDR1 LNHDA and CDR2 SQIVND (reference sequence). Deletions cut 7 bases from V and 6 bases from J, with 4 bases between. CDR3 residues: CASISQPQHF. DNA for the CDR3: TGTGCCAGTATAAGTCAGCCCCAGCATTTT.